This entry describes one TCR beta chain. Its antigen specificity is not known. Qualities for individual bases were not recorded, and no much larger clone is one base off. V and J are truncated by 4 bases and 2 bases respectively, leaving an intervening sequence of 15 bases. The CDR3 starts with the cysteine, ends with the phenylalanine, and has 15 residues. Only the CDR3 DNA is retained, 45 bases long and in frame from the first base. According to the germline V gene, CDR1 reads SGHTA and CDR2 reads FQGNSA. The time point label for this specimen denotes: peripheral blood 6 weeks after treatment start. The cohort comprised more than 25 patients with locally advanced or metastatic urothelial carcinoma treated at Memorial Sloan Kettering on a trial protocol. Peripheral blood mononuclear cells were collected pretreatment and during treatment, with between 1 and 8 total time points per patient. The Qiagen DNeasy Blood extraction kit was used to purify genomic DNA from total PBMCs and tumor samples. PBMCs were collected pretreatment and during treatment, and were isolated and stored as previously described.

Each PCR received spiked-in synthetic TCR analog templates so that absolute template abundance could be estimated from read counts. The immunoSEQ assay was used to amplify TCRbeta CDR3 regions from genomic DNA with bias-controlled V and J gene primers. Sequencing of rearranged TCRbeta segments was performed at approximately 20X coverage. The source study handled its data this way. Clustering was used to correct sequencing errors, and CDR3s were annotated against IMGT to assign V, D and J genes. Only productive TCRbeta rearrangements were used in downstream analyses, excluding out-of-frame or stop-codon sequences. Clonality was computed as one minus Shannon entropy normalized by the log of the number of unique productive sequences. Fisher's exact test with Benjamini-Hochberg correction, at a threshold of adjusted p below 0.01, was used to find clones that differed between time points or between blood and tumor. The table was pulled from immuneACCESS by TCRdb, which kept in-frame rearrangements only. Such tables lose some clones; where checked, under half of the loss comes from unresolved V genes, and the rest has no known cause. Clone size and the V and J calls come from that table; the DNA yielded D and trimming. The sample data list around 110,000 clones, and around 93% of these were observed just once. The ten largest account for approximately 3.8% of the sample.

The data were taken from a study of PD-L1 blockade in urothelial cancer (dated 2017 in TCRdb). Some background on the complete study: Therapy was started in about 2014 for all patients, and atezolizumab 1,200 mg was administered intravenously every 3 weeks. About nine tenths of the roughly 30 patients were males with bladder-origin urothelial cancer, and 18 of 29 reported a prior smoking history. Patients had an ECOG performance status of 0 or 1 and had received between 0 and 3 prior chemotherapy regimens. Blood samples were analyzed 3 weeks after the start of treatment (second dose) and 6 weeks after the start of treatment. Blood samples gave median yields of roughly 150,000 T cells and more than 80,000 unique TCRs, along with a median clonality of around 0.08. The study was an exploratory multi-omic analysis of somatic, immune and clinical correlates of response to PD-L1 blockade with atezolizumab in urothelial cancer. Pretreatment tumor samples, along with matched peripheral blood serially collected before and after atezolizumab treatment, were subjected to TCR sequencing. Durable clinical benefit was defined as a progression-free survival longer than 6 months, and TCR features were additionally tested against progression-free survival and overall survival. In the same patients who had TCR sequencing, pretreatment tumors also underwent whole exome sequencing and RNA sequencing. Eight or nine patients reached durable clinical benefit, while about 20 patients did not. Pretreatment blood TCR-seq was available for twenty-nine patients, at least one posttreatment blood collection was obtained for 25 or so patients, and tumor TCR-seq was available for 25 or so patients. Findings and caveats that apply to the study as a whole: A pretreatment peripheral blood TCR clonality below the median was linked to improved progression-free and overall survival. At 3 weeks after the start of treatment, tumor-associated TCR clones in peripheral blood had expanded more in patients with durable benefit (n ≈ 24, p = 0.022). Because of the small sample size (n ≈ 27) and the many exploratory analyses performed, the results are intended to be regarded as hypothesis-generating.

The sample consisted of PBMCs, taken around atezolizumab (anti-PD-L1) treatment. The V and J genes are TRBV7-2 and TRBJ2-7, and the D gene may be TRBD2, 6 bases matching. The sequence came from a man aged 55 to 69 with urothelial cancer. The DNA sequence reads TGTGCCAGCAGCTGGAGGGGACTTGGGACCTACGAGCAGTACTTC. Its coded protein is CASSWRGLGTYEQYF.